The 14 T cell receptor beta chains reported below all come from one sample, sequenced in a study of beta chain features in type 1 diabetes. TCRB transcripts that were expressed got sequenced, as all of the isolated RNA had been reverse transcribed. Profiling relied on immunoSEQ multiplex PCR, and the TCRdb table lists in-frame clones only, not all of them. This sample carries 300,000 to 350,000 clones, 14% of them seen once, and the ten largest clones take over 5%. Sequencing was carried out using central memory CD4+ T cells from blood. All receptors derive from a man under 40 in good health.

For the CDR3, the DNA is TGTGCCAGCAGTTTAAAGCGGACCGGGGAGCTGTTTTTT. As protein: CASSLKRTGELFF. The chain joins TRBV27 to TRBJ2-2, with a possible D match to TRBD2 (5 bases). Germline CDR1 reads MNHEY; CDR2 reads SMNVEV (reference sequence). This CDR3 has 13 amino acids. Trimming cost V 2 bases and J 5 bases, with 6 bases left between them.

The chain recombines TRBV5-6 with TRBJ2-3; D might be TRBD2 (5 bases). Between the trimmed V and J ends, which lost 4 bases and 4 bases, there was a span of 19 bases. The CDR3 has 16 amino acids. The germline CDR1 and CDR2 sequences are SGHDT and YYEEEE. In DNA form, the CDR3 reads TGTGCCAGCAGCGAGCTCCGGTCTAGCCTGTCAGATACGCAGTATTTT. Translation gives CASSELRSSLSDTQYF.

DNA for the CDR3: TGTGCCAGCAGCCCTACCACGGGCGTGGTCTACGAGCAGTACTTC. Protein sequence: CASSPTTGVVYEQYF. The V gene is TRBV7-2, the J gene TRBJ2-7; unclear D gene. V shed 5 bases and J shed 3 bases, with 17 bases lying between them. This CDR3 region has 15 residues. Germline V gene lookup returns CDR1 SGHTA and CDR2 FQGNSA.

The chain links TRBV2 to TRBJ1-2; D not certain. Germline loops: CDR1 SNHLY, CDR2 FYNNEI. The CDR3 consists of 13 residues. V lost 6 bases to trimming and J lost 0 bases, with 8 bases between them. The CDR3 DNA is TGTGCCAGCAGCCCGGAGGCTAACTATGGCTACACCTTC. Translated, it gives CASSPEANYGYTF.

This clone was detected many times. The gene calls are TRBV10-3 and TRBJ2-1; the D is unclear. The length of the CDR3 is 11 residues. The germline V gene has CDR1 ENHRY and CDR2 SYGVKD. V was cut by 5 bases and J by 11 bases, with 10 bases left in between. CDR3 nucleotide sequence: TGTGCCATCAGTTTCCTTGGCAAGCAGTTCTTC. Its translation: CAISFLGKQFF.

The rearrangement links TRBV27 to TRBJ2-4; tentative D call: TRBD1 (6 bases). Germline CDR1 reads MNHEY; CDR2 reads SMNVEV (reference sequence). Trimming shortened V by 0 bases and J by 0 bases, and 12 bases separated the two germline ends. The CDR3 totals 17 residues. In DNA form, the CDR3 reads TGTGCCAGCAGTTTATCGAGGACAGATAAAGCCAAAAACATTCAGTACTTC. It specifies CASSLSRTDKAKNIQYF.

This clone came up many times. The same CDR3 arises from other DNA sequences in this sample as well. The chain employs TRBV15 and TRBJ2-5, with D unresolved. The V and J ends lost 2 bases and 5 bases respectively, with 9 bases between them. This CDR3 region has 13 residues. CDR1 is LNHNV, CDR2 YYDKDF, per germline (reference sequence). The CDR3, as DNA: TGTGCCACCAGCAGAAGCTCTCAGGAGACCCAGTACTTC. This sequence encodes CATSRSSQETQYF.

In its sample, this clone was seen many times. The genes are TRBV19 and TRBJ2-3, with 11 bases that match TRBD2. The CDR3 covers 13 residues. CDR1 and CDR2 from the germline V gene are LNHDA and SQIVND (reference sequence). V dropped 9 bases and J dropped 4; count of bases not matched to a gene: 3. CDR3 DNA sequence: TGTGCCAGCCGACTAGCGGGATCAGATACGCAGTATTTT. It is translated as CASRLAGSDTQYF.

This chain connects TRBV11-2 to TRBJ2-1, with 8 bases lining up with TRBD2. The V and J ends lost 2 bases and 9 bases, in that order; junction bases with no gene match: 12. The CDR3 loop spans 16 amino acids. Germline assignment: CDR1 SGHAT and CDR2 FQNNGV. In DNA, the CDR3 is TGTGCCAGCAGCTTAAGGGCGGGCCTAGCGGGTCGTGAGCAGTTCTTC. This translates into CASSLRAGLAGREQFF.

As concerns this clone: This clone may be a read error of a much larger clone one base away. The same CDR3 arises from other DNA sequences in this sample as well. The chain links TRBV7-9 to TRBJ2-1; D perhaps matches TRBD1 (5 bases). Trimming took 5 bases from V and 6 from J, leaving 8 bases between them. There are 12 residues in the CDR3. Germline CDR1 and CDR2: SEHNR and FQNEAQ (reference sequence). CDR3 region: CASSPQGNEQFF. CDR3 in DNA: TGTGCCAGCAGCCCCCAGGGCAATGAGCAGTTCTTC.

This clone appeared a few times. The chain couples TRBV15 to TRBJ2-6; 8 bases map to TRBD1. V was clipped by 5 bases and J by 0 bases; unmatched bases: 6. Germline CDR1 LNHNV, CDR2 YYDKDF (reference sequence). There are 17 residues in the CDR3. The CDR3 DNA reads as TGTGCCACCAGCGGGGGACAGGCCCTCTCTGGGGCCAACGTCCTGACTTTC. Translating it yields CATSGGQALSGANVLTF.

This clone has only a few counts. The chain is built from TRBV4-2 and TRBJ2-3; D uncertain. V lost 5 bases and J lost 6, with 12 bases in between. Per the germline V gene, CDR1 is LGHNA and CDR2 is YNFKEQ. This CDR3 is 13 amino acids long. This chain's CDR3 is CASSTGRADTQYF. In nucleotides, the CDR3 is TGTGCCAGCAGCACCGGACGGGCGGATACGCAGTATTTT.

The chain carries TRBV11-3 and TRBJ2-3; 7 bases agree with TRBD2. Unmatched junction bases numbered 5, after V lost 3 bases and J lost 8 bases. The CDR3 is 13 residues long. Germline values: CDR1 SGHNT, CDR2 YENEEA. In DNA, the CDR3 is TGTGCCAGCAGCTTCACCTCGGGGGGTACGCAGTATTTT. It translates to CASSFTSGGTQYF.

This clone was counted many times. J is TRBJ2-7 and V is TRBV6-5; no firm D call. This CDR3 has 15 residues. V was shortened by 2 bases and J by 3 bases, with 14 bases between the two germline ends. The germline V gene encodes CDR1 MNHEY and CDR2 SVGAGI. The CDR3 sequence: CASSYDRRYFYEQYV. Written as DNA, the CDR3 is TGTGCCAGCAGTTACGACCGTCGGTACTTCTACGAGCAGTACGTC.